This T cell receptor beta chain derives from a study of blood T cell repertoires in COVID-19. Overall study context: Samples came from the United States, Italy and Spain, spanning acute and convalescent COVID-19. The analysed material was cDNA or gDNA that came from T cells, B-cell-depleted T cells, or PBMCs.

CDR1 LNHDA and CDR2 SQIVND come from the germline V gene (reference sequence). CDR3 length equals 14 residues. V was cut by 6 bases and J by 1 base, with 12 bases left in between. Per the original data handling: By means of reference gene primer amplification, nucleated cell counts were estimated. Assay used: immunoSEQ multiplex PCR; TCRdb lists only in-frame clones, some missing. That table furnishes V, J and clone size, whereas the DNA furnished D and trimming. The sample consists of 55,000 to 65,000 clones, about 90% of them appearing once. This clone was recorded once. Sequencing was done on a sample of peripheral blood. This sequence originates from a man aged 55 to 70 with active or convalescent COVID-19. J is TRBJ1-1 and V is TRBV19; maybe TRBD1 (6 bases). Here the CDR3 reads CASSAGQKNTEAFF. CDR3 nucleotides: TGTGCCAGTAGCGCCGGACAGAAGAACACTGAAGCTTTCTTT. Using reference TRBV19 and TRBJ1-1 for the parts outside the CDR3, the full variable domain is DGGITQSPKYLFRKEGQNVTLSCEQNLNHDAMYWYRQDPGQGLRLIYYSQIVNDFQKGDIAEGYSVSREKKESFPLTVTSAQKNPTAFYLCASSAGQKNTEAFFGQGTRLTVV.